This T cell receptor (beta chain) is drawn from a study of T cells in localized non-small cell lung cancer. Assay: immunoSEQ multiplex PCR; the TCRdb copy retains only in-frame clones and omits some. The table includes 70,000 to 75,000 clones, around 85% detected once. Sequenced material: peripheral blood, taken before any cancer treatment. The TCR comes from a female donor older than 55 with stage I lung adenocarcinoma.

The CDR3 bases are TGTGCCAGCAGCTTAGGGTTTTGGCAGGGACTAGGGTATGGCTACACCTTC. As protein: CASSLGFWQGLGYGYTF. The J gene is TRBJ1-2, the V gene TRBV7-2, with a weak D call TRBD1 (5 bases). Germline lookup yields CDR1 SGHTA and CDR2 FQGNSA. Trimming stripped 1 base from V and 5 bases from J, with 20 bases between. This CDR3 is 17 amino acids long.